Below are 16 T cell receptor beta chains sequenced from a single sample in a study of T cells in AML relapse after transplant. Instead of multiplex PCR, a modified RACE PCR amplified TCR alpha and beta from RNA. TCRdb reprocessed the PCR reads via MiXCR and lists one record per CDR3 protein. The sample has about 3,500 distinct CDR3 sequences, approximately 11% seen once. This material consisted of bone marrow, either the whole sample or a sorted T cell fraction (not recorded which), taken in complete remission. The receptors were sampled from a human donor who had a stem cell transplant for acute myeloid leukemia. The graft donor may have contributed some T cells.

In this sample, this clonotype turned up many times. The chain uses TRBV12-3 or TRBV12-4 and TRBJ2-1; no clear D. The V and J ends lost 2 bases and 5 bases respectively, with 7 bases between them. This CDR3 comprises 13 residues. The CDR3 sequence: CASSLPGDNEQFF. The CDR3 coding sequence is TGTGCCAGCAGTTTACCTGGGGACAATGAGCAGTTCTTC.

The table lists this clonotype with many counts. The rearrangement uses TRBV5-1 and TRBJ2-1, with D perhaps TRBD1 or TRBD2 (5 bases each). The CDR3 extends over 13 amino acids. Germline V lookup: CDR1 SGHRS, CDR2 YFSETQ. V lost 5 bases, J lost 0 bases, and 6 bases lay in between. The CDR3 DNA reads as TGCGCCAGCAGTGGGGGCTCCTACAATGAGCAGTTCTTC. Its protein is CASSGGSYNEQFF.

Notes on this clonotype: This clone may be a read error of a much larger clone one base away. The V call is TRBV2, the J call TRBJ2-3, with D perhaps matching TRBD2 (6 bases). V was trimmed by 2 bases and J by 5 bases, leaving 11 bases between them. Germline V gene lookup returns CDR1 SNHLY and CDR2 FYNNEI. This CDR3 is 14 amino acids long. CDR3 loop: CASSELRGIDTQYF. The CDR3 coding sequence is TGTGCCAGCAGTGAACTCCGGGGGATAGATACGCAGTATTTT.

Concerning this clonotype: This could be a read error, since a much larger clone is one nucleotide away. The J gene is TRBJ2-2, the V gene TRBV6-2 or TRBV6-3, with TRBD1 matching over 7 bases. This CDR3 contains 14 residues. Germline values: CDR1 MNHEY, CDR2 SVGEGT. The CDR3 DNA reads as TGTGCCACCACCCCGACAGGGAACACCTGGGAGCTGTTTTTT. Its translation is CATTPTGNTWELFF.

This clonotype is labeled as medium-sized (0.01 to 0.1%). The chain carries TRBV10-3 and TRBJ1-2, with TRBD1 matching over 10 bases. Germline V gene data show CDR1 as ENHRY and CDR2 as SYGVKD. With 10 bases clipped from V and 6 bases from J, the junction kept 2 bases outside the gene matches. CDR3 length equals 11 residues. CDR3 amino acids: CATGTGDGYTF. The CDR3, as DNA: TGTGCCACCGGGACAGGGGATGGCTACACCTTC.

This clonotype ranks as medium-sized. V gene TRBV6-1 combines with J gene TRBJ2-1; 7 bases line up with TRBD1. The CDR3 extends over 16 amino acids. V lost 2 bases, J lost 4 bases, and 8 bases stayed unmatched. Per germline, CDR1 MNHNS and CDR2 SASEGT. In DNA form, the CDR3 reads TGTGCCAGCAGTGAACCCCGGGACAGTATTTACAATGAGCAGTTCTTC. Its protein product is CASSEPRDSIYNEQFF.

This clonotype is termed hyperexpanded. The genes are TRBV12-3 or TRBV12-4 and TRBJ2-1, with D maybe TRBD1 (5 bases). Trimming took off 5 bases at V and 10 bases at J, with 15 bases between the two ends. The CDR3 has 13 residues. The CDR3 bases are TGTGCCAGCAGTGATACCAGGGCCCGGGAGCAGTTCTTC. This encodes CASSDTRAREQFF.

V gene TRBV7-2 combines with J gene TRBJ2-3, with TRBD2 matching over 13 bases. Germline loops: CDR1 SGHTA, CDR2 FQGNSA. With 5 bases clipped from V and 2 bases from J, the junction kept 7 bases outside the gene matches. The CDR3 spans 17 residues. For the CDR3, the DNA is TGTGCCAGCAGCCCAAGGACTAGCGGGGGCTTCACAGATACGCAGTATTTT. The encoded protein is CASSPRTSGGFTDTQYF.

This clonotype was seen many times. The chain uses TRBV2 and TRBJ1-2, with D possibly TRBD1 on 5 matching bases. V was trimmed by 6 bases and J by 7 bases, leaving 15 bases between them. Germline values: CDR1 SNHLY, CDR2 FYNNEI. The CDR3 is made up of 13 amino acids. The CDR3 DNA sequence: TGTGCCAGCAGGGGGGACTGGGGCGGTGGCTACACCTTC. Translation: CASRGDWGGGYTF.

This chain connects TRBV5-1 to TRBJ2-2, with D perhaps assigned TRBD1 or TRBD2 (5 bases each). CDR3 size: 17 residues. V shed 7 bases and J shed 7 bases, with 26 bases lying between them. CDR1 is SGHRS and CDR2 is YFSETQ in the germline V gene. CDR3 coding DNA: TGCGCCAGCGCTTGGAGGATACTGAACAGGTCGGACGGGGAGCTGTTTTTT. This encodes CASAWRILNRSDGELFF.

Judged by abundance, this clonotype is medium-sized. The V and J genes are TRBV6-5 and TRBJ1-3; D is unresolved. Trimming took off 6 bases at V and 0 bases at J, with 9 bases between the two ends. The CDR3 is 14 amino acids. CDR1 is MNHEY and CDR2 is SVGAGI in the germline V gene. CDR3: CASSGVNSGNTIYF. CDR3 sequence (DNA): TGTGCCAGCAGCGGAGTAAACTCTGGAAACACCATATATTTT.

Judged by abundance, this clonotype is medium-sized. The chain has TRBV4-3 and TRBJ1-4; D may be TRBD1 (6 bases). CDR3 size: 19 residues. V was cut by 0 bases and J by 7 bases, with 24 bases left in between. The germline gives CDR1 LGHNA, CDR2 YSLEER. The CDR3 spells CASSQDVSGETGEGEKLFF. The CDR3 DNA reads as TGCGCCAGCAGCCAAGATGTATCGGGAGAGACAGGAGAGGGTGAAAAACTGTTTTTT.

By share, this clonotype counts as medium-sized. The rearrangement uses TRBV6-2 or TRBV6-3 and TRBJ2-2; 11 bases are shared with TRBD1. The CDR3 has 15 residues. J gave up 6 bases and V 5 bases, and 5 bases lay outside the gene matches. The germline V gene has CDR1 MNHEY and CDR2 SVGEGT. The CDR3 loop is CASSPDRGLAGELFF. The CDR3 DNA follows: TGTGCCAGCAGTCCGGACAGGGGGCTTGCCGGGGAGCTGTTTTTT.

The chain employs TRBV4-1 and TRBJ1-2, with a tentative D call TRBD1 (6 bases). The germline gives CDR1 MGHRA, CDR2 YSYEKL. The CDR3 length is 12 residues. Between the trimmed V and J ends, which lost 1 base and 11 bases, there was a span of 11 bases. As DNA, the CDR3 is TGCGCCAGCAGCCAAGGGACAGCGTCTTACACCTTC. Amino acids: CASSQGTASYTF.

This clonotype was seen at least ten times. J is TRBJ2-1 and V is TRBV4-1, with D possibly matching TRBD2 (6 bases). This CDR3 contains 17 residues. The V and J ends lost 1 base and 0 bases respectively, with 13 bases between them. The germline CDR1 and CDR2 sequences are MGHRA and YSYEKL. The CDR3 spells CASSQGGTASSYNEQFF. In nucleotides, the CDR3 is TGCGCCAGCAGCCAAGGTGGGACTGCAAGCTCCTACAATGAGCAGTTCTTC.

This clonotype was observed at least ten times. The V call is TRBV7-3, the J call TRBJ2-7; D not resolved. The germline gives CDR1 SGHTA, CDR2 FQGTGA. V lost 5 bases and J 4 bases, leaving 12 bases between the germline ends. This CDR3 contains 13 residues. Written as DNA, the CDR3 is TGTGCCAGCAGCCCCCAGGACGGATACGAGCAGTACTTC. Translation: CASSPQDGYEQYF. Full variable domain (outside the CDR3, taken from reference TRBV7-3 and TRBJ2-7): GAGVSQTPSNKVTEKGKYVELRCDPISGHTALYWYRQSLGQGPEFLIYFQGTGAADDSGLPNDRFFAVRPEGSVSTLKIQRTERGDSAVYLCASSPQDGYEQYFGPGTRLTVT.